This T cell receptor (beta chain) appears in the sequencing data of a study of T cells in Graves' hyperthyroidism and ophthalmopathy. The TCR beta CDR3 regions underwent amplification using RNA transcripts as the source. Researchers ran a first-round RT-PCR on the TCR CDR3 using the HTBI primer set. TCRdb redid the calling of the multiplex PCR reads with MiXCR, one entry per CDR3 protein. The sample consists of fewer than 850,000 distinct CDR3 sequences, 17% of them appearing once. Patients aged 18 to 65 with hyperthyroidism were newly diagnosed, with duration under 2 months. This clonotype was detected only a few times. Its antigen is as yet unknown. With V trimmed by 5 bases and J by 5 bases, 11 bases remained unmatched. This CDR3 is 16 amino acids long. Per germline, CDR1 MNHNS and CDR2 SASEGT. Study-wide findings and caveats: Ophthalmopathy and stable hyperthyroidism were told apart by a 13 V-J model.

The TCR was taken from a man over 45 with Graves' hyperthyroidism. V and J are TRBV6-1 and TRBJ2-2; 7 bases align to TRBD2. The sample taken for sequencing was blood. The CDR3 sequence is CASSKRVTAGTGELFF. The CDR3, as DNA: TGTGCCAGCAGTAAGCGTGTGACAGCGGGGACCGGGGAGCTGTTTTTT.